These T cell receptor beta chains were read from a single sample in a study of blood T cell repertoires in COVID-19. Generated by immunoSEQ multiplex PCR, the TCRdb table keeps only in-frame clones and is missing some. The sample contains about 310,000 clones, 75% to 90% of which appear only once. The source material was PBMCs or T cells enriched from blood (not recorded which). The origin of the receptors is a woman between 35 and 50 years old who had recovered from COVID-19. The CDR3 runs from the conserved cysteine through the conserved F or W. D genes are given only for firm matches. Not every row has a clone size; where given, it reads once, few, many or a size class.

j_gene,abundance,v_gene,d_gene,CDR3nt,CDR3aa
TRBJ1-5,-,TRBV9,-,TGTGCCAGCAGCGTCGGGACTGACAATCAGCCCCAGCATTTT,CASSVGTDNQPQHF
TRBJ1-1,-,TRBV19,-,TGTGCCAGTACCCTCAGGGGCGGGGGAGCTTTCTTT,CASTLRGGGAFF
TRBJ2-2,-,TRBV6-2/TRBV6-3,TRBD2,TGTGCCAGCAGTTACTCGGAGGGACTAGAGAACACCGGGGAGCTGTTTTTT,CASSYSEGLENTGELFF
TRBJ1-2,-,TRBV7-3,-,TGTGCCAGCAGCCTCCCTGGGGGGGTAGATGGCTACACCTTC,CASSLPGGVDGYTF
TRBJ2-7,-,TRBV6-2/TRBV6-3,-,TGTGCCAGCAGTTACGACAGGATCGAGCAGTACTTC,CASSYDRIEQYF
TRBJ2-6,-,TRBV5-4,-,TGTGCCAGCAGCTTGGGTTCCTGGGCCTTGGGGGCCAACGTCCTGACTTTC,CASSLGSWALGANVLTF
TRBJ1-1,-,TRBV20-1,-,TGCAGTGCTAGTGGGGGTGACAGAAAGGCCACTGAAGCTTTCTTT,CSASGGDRKATEAFF
TRBJ2-7,-,TRBV3-1/TRBV3-2,-,TGTGCCAGCAGCCAAGTCGATAGTTCCAACGAGCAGTACTTC,CASSQVDSSNEQYF
TRBJ2-1,-,TRBV27,TRBD2,TGTGCCAGCAGTTTACGTCCCGGCCTAGCGGACAATGAGCAGTTCTTC,CASSLRPGLADNEQFF
TRBJ1-5,once,TRBV21-1,-,TGTGCCAGCAGCCCCCGGGGGGGAGACAGATCGAATCAGCCCCAGCATTTT,CASSPRGGDRSNQPQHF
TRBJ2-3,-,TRBV9,TRBD1,TGTGCCAGCAGCGTCCGACAGGGCGCAGATACGCAGTATTTT,CASSVRQGADTQYF
TRBJ2-7,-,TRBV3-1/TRBV3-2,-,TGTGCCAGCAGCCAAGATATCTACGAGCAGTACTTC,CASSQDIYEQYF
TRBJ2-1,-,TRBV25-1,TRBD2,TGTGCCAGCAGCACTAGCGGGGCTTCTTGGAATGAGCAGTTCTTC,CASSTSGASWNEQFF
TRBJ2-2,once,TRBV5-4,-,TGTGCCAGCAGCTCCGGCGAGCGGTTCACCGGGGAGCTGTTTTTT,CASSSGERFTGELFF
TRBJ2-7,-,TRBV5-4,-,TGTGCCAGCAGCTTAGGCAGGGGCGAGGTTTCCTACGAGCAGTACTTC,CASSLGRGEVSYEQYF
TRBJ1-2,-,TRBV15,-,TGTGCCACCAGCAGAGACAGGGACTATGGCTACACCTTC,CATSRDRDYGYTF
TRBJ1-3,-,TRBV19,-,TGTGCCAGTAGTATAGCCCAGGCCTTCTCTGGAAACACCATATATTTT,CASSIAQAFSGNTIYF
TRBJ2-5,-,TRBV27,-,TGTGCCAGCAGTAACGAGGGGGGACAGCAAGAGACCCAGTACTTC,CASSNEGGQQETQYF
TRBJ2-5,-,TRBV29-1,-,TGCAGCGTGACAGGCCTTGGTGGGACCCAGTACTTC,CSVTGLGGTQYF
TRBJ1-5,-,TRBV11-3,-,TGTGCCAGCAGCTTACATAGCAATCAGCCCCAGCATTTT,CASSLHSNQPQHF
TRBJ1-2,-,TRBV28,-,TGTGCCAGCAGTCACCCCCGCGATGGGGGCTACTATGGCTACACCTTC,CASSHPRDGGYYGYTF
TRBJ1-5,-,TRBV20-1,TRBD1,TGCAGTGCTAGTAGCCAGGGGGGACAGCCCCAGCATTTT,CSASSQGGQPQHF
TRBJ2-7,few,TRBV11-3,TRBD1,TGTGCCAGCAGCCCAAGACAGGGTCTACACTACGAGCAGTACTTC,CASSPRQGLHYEQYF
TRBJ2-1,-,TRBV11-3,-,TGTGCCAGCAGCTTAGAGGGAGGCCGGGAGCAGTTCTTC,CASSLEGGREQFF
TRBJ2-2,-,TRBV28,TRBD1,TGTGCCAGCAGTTCCTCCGGGACAGTTCTGAACACCGGGGAGCTGTTTTTT,CASSSSGTVLNTGELFF
TRBJ2-1,few,TRBV7-2,-,TGTGCCAGCAGCTCCTTGCGGCGGCTATCAAACAATGAGCAGTTCTTC,CASSSLRRLSNNEQFF
TRBJ2-7,once,TRBV27,TRBD1,TGTGCCAGCAGTTTAAGGGACAGACGCTACGAGCAGTACTTC,CASSLRDRRYEQYF
TRBJ1-3,few,TRBV7-9,TRBD1,TGTGCCAGCAGCTTAGCGATGCGGGACAGGGTTCATGGAAACACCATATATTTT,CASSLAMRDRVHGNTIYF
TRBJ1-1,-,TRBV4-3,-,TGCGCCAGCAGCCAAGAACCGAAGCCGAACACTGAAGCTTTCTTT,CASSQEPKPNTEAFF
TRBJ2-7,-,TRBV30,TRBD1,TGTGCCTGGAGTGTCTGGGACAGGATGTCCTACGAGCAGTACTTC,CAWSVWDRMSYEQYF
TRBJ2-7,once,TRBV11-3,-,TGTGCCAGCAGCACCGGGGGCTCCTACGAGCAGTACTTC,CASSTGGSYEQYF
TRBJ2-7,-,TRBV6-2/TRBV6-3,TRBD2,TGTGCCAGCAGTTACTATAGCGGGACCACCTACGAGCAGTACTTC,CASSYYSGTTYEQYF
TRBJ2-7,-,TRBV27,-,TGTGCCAGCAGGGAGGCGGGGGCAAACGAGCAGTACTTC,CASREAGANEQYF
TRBJ2-7,-,TRBV27,TRBD1,TGTGCCAGCAGCCAGGGACAGGGTAGGTACGAGCAGTACTTC,CASSQGQGRYEQYF
TRBJ2-7,once,TRBV5-5,-,TGTGCCAGCAGCTTGGACAGGGAAGCCTACGAGCAGTACTTC,CASSLDREAYEQYF
TRBJ1-1,-,TRBV12-5,-,TGTGCTAGTGGTTTGGTAAGTAAGGGAGCTATCGGGAACACTGAAGCTTTCTTT,CASGLVSKGAIGNTEAFF
TRBJ2-1,-,TRBV29-1,-,TGCAGCGCCCCTATGCGAAACGAGCAGTTCTTC,CSAPMRNEQFF
TRBJ1-4,-,TRBV5-6,-,TGTGCCAGCTCTGGGGGCGGAAGGGCAACTAATGAAAAACTGTTTTTT,CASSGGGRATNEKLFF
TRBJ2-1,few,TRBV7-2,-,TGTGCCAGCAGCTTGGGGCCCTCCAGCTCCTACAATGAGCAGTTCTTC,CASSLGPSSSYNEQFF
TRBJ2-5,-,TRBV29-1,-,TGCAGCGTTGGGCAGGGGGAGACCCAGTACTTC,CSVGQGETQYF
TRBJ1-4,-,TRBV5-8,TRBD1,TGTGCCAGCAGCTTACTCCGGGACAGGGGAACTAATGAAAAACTGTTTTTT,CASSLLRDRGTNEKLFF
TRBJ1-3,once,TRBV21-1,-,TGTGCCAGCCGGGGGGCAACTAGCTCTGGAAACACCATATATTTT,CASRGATSSGNTIYF
TRBJ2-5,-,TRBV28,TRBD2,TGTGCCAGCAAGTGGGGAGGGCGGGAGACCCAGTACTTC,CASKWGGRETQYF
TRBJ1-5,-,TRBV28,TRBD1,TGTGCCAGCAGTAGGGACAGGGGAAGTCAGCCCCAGCATTTT,CASSRDRGSQPQHF
TRBJ2-5,-,TRBV18,TRBD2,TGTGCCAGCTCACCGCGGGGGGCGCAAGAGACCCAGTACTTC,CASSPRGAQETQYF
TRBJ2-5,once,TRBV19,TRBD1,TGTGCCAGTCAGGACTCAGGGGGAAGCCAAGAGACCCAGTACTTC,CASQDSGGSQETQYF
TRBJ2-1,once,TRBV7-3,TRBD2,TGTGCCAGCAGCTCCCTTAGCGGGGGGGCGTGGAATGAGCAGTTCTTC,CASSSLSGGAWNEQFF
TRBJ2-7,-,TRBV28,-,TGTGCCAGCACCGCTATGGGGAGGCTCCAGTACTTC,CASTAMGRLQYF
TRBJ2-5,-,TRBV5-1,-,TGCGCCAGCAGCTCCCCGACAAGCCAAGAGACCCAGTACTTC,CASSSPTSQETQYF
TRBJ2-2,-,TRBV11-3,-,TGTGCCAGCAGCCCTCAGGTTACCGGGGAGCTGTTTTTT,CASSPQVTGELFF
TRBJ1-1,-,TRBV19,TRBD1,TGTGCCAGTAGTCGAGGGGTGGACAGGGTGGTCACTGAAGCTTTCTTT,CASSRGVDRVVTEAFF
TRBJ1-5,-,TRBV12-3/TRBV12-4,-,TGTGCCAGCAGACTCGGGAGGGGTCAGCCCCAGCATTTT,CASRLGRGQPQHF
TRBJ2-7,-,TRBV11-2,-,TGTGCCAGCAGCCGGGACAACCTCCTCCACGAGCAGTACTTC,CASSRDNLLHEQYF
TRBJ1-1,-,TRBV4-1,-,TGCGCCAGCAGCCACCTGGGCAGGGGCCGAGGCACTGAAGCTTTCTTT,CASSHLGRGRGTEAFF
TRBJ2-7,-,TRBV9,TRBD2,TGTGCCAGCAGCGTGGGAGGGAGGGGCAGCGAGCAGTACTTC,CASSVGGRGSEQYF
TRBJ1-2,-,TRBV20-1,TRBD1,TGCAGTGCTAGTACAGGGGAACGTGGCTACACCTTC,CSASTGERGYTF
TRBJ1-5,-,TRBV28,TRBD1,TGTGCCAGCAGTTTGGGGACAGCCACCCGTGGTCAGCCCCAGCATTTT,CASSLGTATRGQPQHF